A selection of T cell receptor beta chains follows, all from one sample in a study of blood T cell repertoires in COVID-19. Clones were read by immunoSEQ multiplex PCR, and TCRdb kept only the in-frame ones, dropping some. The sample holds about 200,000 clones; around 80% are singletons and the top ten take 13%. What was sequenced was peripheral blood. All receptors come from a human donor in a cohort sampled during active COVID-19. Each CDR3 is given with its conserved first and last residue. D genes are given only for firm matches. Expanded clones are given a class, and other clones once, few, many or no size at all.

J: TRBJ2-7; V: TRBV5-1; size: once; D: .; CDR3: CASSLSLAGSYEQYF; DNA: TGCGCCAGCAGCTTGAGCCTAGCAGGATCCTACGAGCAGTACTTC
J: TRBJ1-6; V: TRBV5-1; size: .; D: .; CDR3: CASSPREGSSPLHF; DNA: TGCGCCAGCAGCCCTCGGGAGGGGTCTTCACCCCTCCACTTT
J: TRBJ1-1; V: TRBV30; size: .; D: .; CDR3: CAWVQGYTEAFF; DNA: TGTGCCTGGGTACAGGGTTACACTGAAGCTTTCTTT
J: TRBJ2-2; V: TRBV7-9; size: .; D: .; CDR3: CASSFRQGRDTGELFF; DNA: TGTGCCAGCAGCTTCCGCCAGGGGCGGGACACCGGGGAGCTGTTTTTT
J: TRBJ2-1; V: TRBV5-1; size: .; D: .; CDR3: CASSRIGGSEVF; DNA: TGCGCCAGCAGCCGTATCGGGGGTTCTGAGGTCTTC
J: TRBJ2-7; V: TRBV3-1/TRBV3-2; size: .; D: .; CDR3: CASSRAGEQYF; DNA: TGTGCCAGCAGCCGGGCTGGCGAGCAGTACTTC
J: TRBJ2-7; V: TRBV7-2; size: .; D: TRBD1; CDR3: CASSLRQGSYEQYF; DNA: TGTGCCAGCAGCTTAAGACAGGGCTCCTACGAGCAGTACTTC
J: TRBJ1-1; V: TRBV20-1; size: .; D: .; CDR3: CSASGGPVNTEAFF; DNA: TGCAGTGCTAGTGGGGGGCCGGTGAACACTGAAGCTTTCTTT
J: TRBJ2-2; V: TRBV6-1; size: .; D: TRBD1; CDR3: CASSERGQGAGELFF; DNA: TGTGCCAGCAGTGAACGGGGACAGGGGGCGGGGGAGCTGTTTTTT
J: TRBJ2-4; V: TRBV4-2; size: .; D: .; CDR3: CASSQETGDYKNIQYF; DNA: TGTGCCAGCAGCCAAGAGACAGGGGACTACAAAAACATTCAGTACTTC
J: TRBJ2-3; V: TRBV19; size: .; D: TRBD2; CDR3: CASSILAGGPDTQYF; DNA: TGTGCCAGTAGTATTCTAGCGGGAGGACCAGATACGCAGTATTTT
J: TRBJ2-5; V: TRBV6-6; size: once; D: .; CDR3: CASSSVVVETQYF; DNA: TGTGCCAGCAGTTCCGTGGTAGTCGAGACCCAGTACTTC
J: TRBJ1-4; V: TRBV5-5; size: .; D: .; CDR3: CASSHTISMEKLFF; DNA: TGTGCCAGCAGCCATACCATTAGTATGGAAAAACTGTTTTTT
J: TRBJ2-7; V: TRBV9; size: .; D: .; CDR3: CASSARDIPRDEQYF; DNA: TGTGCCAGCAGCGCACGGGACATACCTCGCGACGAGCAGTACTTC
J: TRBJ2-1; V: TRBV19; size: .; D: TRBD1; CDR3: CASSTGDRGREQFF; DNA: TGTGCCAGTAGTACAGGGGACAGGGGTCGCGAGCAGTTCTTC
J: TRBJ2-7; V: TRBV18; size: once; D: .; CDR3: CASSPGANYEQYF; DNA: TGTGCCAGCTCACCAGGGGCAAACTACGAGCAGTACTTC
J: TRBJ1-1; V: TRBV19; size: .; D: .; CDR3: CASSTHPAGAKTEAFF; DNA: TGTGCCAGTAGTACCCACCCCGCAGGCGCGAAGACTGAAGCTTTCTTT
J: TRBJ1-2; V: TRBV6-5; size: .; D: TRBD1; CDR3: CASSSGQGIFYGYTF; DNA: TGTGCCAGCAGTTCCGGACAGGGGATTTTCTATGGCTACACCTTC
J: TRBJ1-1; V: TRBV19; size: .; D: .; CDR3: CASSDSLNTEAFF; DNA: TGTGCCAGTAGTGACAGTCTGAACACTGAAGCTTTCTTT
J: TRBJ1-1; V: TRBV6-5; size: .; D: .; CDR3: CASSYDGPGEGFAFF; DNA: TGTGCCAGCAGTTACGACGGCCCGGGTGAGGGATTCGCTTTCTTT
J: TRBJ2-3; V: TRBV4-1; size: .; D: TRBD1; CDR3: CASSPQGASGRGDTQYF; DNA: TGCGCCAGCAGCCCACAGGGGGCTAGCGGCCGGGGGGATACGCAGTATTTT
J: TRBJ1-1; V: TRBV6-5; size: .; D: .; CDR3: CASSYGSGDTEAFF; DNA: TGTGCCAGCAGTTACGGGTCAGGGGACACTGAAGCTTTCTTT
J: TRBJ2-7; V: TRBV6-1; size: .; D: TRBD1; CDR3: CASSDPGQGGYEQYF; DNA: TGTGCCAGCAGTGATCCGGGACAGGGGGGATACGAGCAGTACTTC
J: TRBJ1-5; V: TRBV6-1; size: .; D: TRBD1; CDR3: CASSEWLVGGSENQPQHF; DNA: TGTGCCAGCAGTGAATGGTTGGTAGGGGGCAGCGAGAATCAGCCCCAGCATTTT
J: TRBJ2-1; V: TRBV2; size: .; D: .; CDR3: CASKVAEGPKEQFF; DNA: TGTGCCAGCAAGGTGGCGGAAGGTCCCAAGGAGCAGTTCTTC
J: TRBJ2-7; V: TRBV2; size: .; D: .; CDR3: CASKRDTYEQYF; DNA: TGTGCCAGCAAACGGGACACCTACGAGCAGTACTTC
J: TRBJ1-1; V: TRBV12-3/TRBV12-4; size: .; D: .; CDR3: CASSLRGTEAFF; DNA: TGTGCCAGCAGTTTAAGAGGGACTGAAGCTTTCTTT
J: TRBJ1-1; V: TRBV12-5; size: .; D: TRBD1; CDR3: CASGLHRGVVLNTEAFF; DNA: TGTGCTAGTGGTTTGCACAGGGGAGTGGTCCTGAACACTGAAGCTTTCTTT
J: TRBJ2-3; V: TRBV7-9; size: .; D: TRBD2; CDR3: CASSLALAGGGTDTQYF; DNA: TGTGCCAGCAGCTTGGCACTAGCGGGAGGGGGCACAGATACGCAGTATTTT
J: TRBJ1-5; V: TRBV5-6; size: once; D: .; CDR3: CASSLDGHQSNQPQHF; DNA: TGTGCCAGCAGCTTGGACGGACACCAGAGCAATCAGCCCCAGCATTTT
J: TRBJ1-1; V: TRBV20-1; size: .; D: .; CDR3: CSASPRNTEAFF; DNA: TGCAGTGCTAGTCCTAGGAACACTGAAGCTTTCTTT
J: TRBJ2-7; V: TRBV29-1; size: .; D: TRBD2; CDR3: CSVDAASGRASYEQYF; DNA: TGCAGCGTTGATGCTGCGAGCGGGAGGGCCTCCTACGAGCAGTACTTC
J: TRBJ2-2; V: TRBV27; size: .; D: .; CDR3: CASSIRPAGELFF; DNA: TGTGCCAGCAGCATCCGCCCAGCCGGGGAGCTGTTTTTT
J: TRBJ2-7; V: TRBV28; size: .; D: TRBD2; CDR3: CASSFTGGPGEQYF; DNA: TGTGCCAGCAGTTTCACGGGAGGGCCGGGCGAGCAGTACTTC
J: TRBJ2-1; V: TRBV5-1; size: .; D: TRBD1; CDR3: CASSWTGGTTYNEQFF; DNA: TGCGCCAGCAGCTGGACAGGCGGAACGACCTACAATGAGCAGTTCTTC
J: TRBJ2-3; V: TRBV5-4; size: .; D: .; CDR3: CASSPGHHTDTQYF; DNA: TGTGCCAGCAGCCCGGGACATCACACAGATACGCAGTATTTT
J: TRBJ1-3; V: TRBV19; size: .; D: TRBD1; CDR3: CASTWDRGTGNTIYF; DNA: TGTGCCAGTACCTGGGACAGGGGGACTGGAAACACCATATATTTT
J: TRBJ1-4; V: TRBV28; size: .; D: .; CDR3: CASSSASGAGREKLFF; DNA: TGTGCCAGCAGCTCCGCCAGTGGGGCAGGGCGGGAAAAACTGTTTTTT
J: TRBJ2-7; V: TRBV29-1; size: .; D: TRBD1; CDR3: CSASGQGTYEQYF; DNA: TGCAGCGCCTCGGGACAGGGGACCTACGAGCAGTACTTC
J: TRBJ1-1; V: TRBV6-5; size: .; D: .; CDR3: CASSSTANTEAFF; DNA: TGTGCCAGCAGCTCCACAGCGAACACTGAAGCTTTCTTT
J: TRBJ1-5; V: TRBV2; size: .; D: .; CDR3: CASSQQGGNQPQHF; DNA: TGTGCCAGCAGTCAACAGGGAGGCAATCAGCCCCAGCATTTT
J: TRBJ2-4; V: TRBV5-1; size: .; D: .; CDR3: CASSFQQDRGNIQYF; DNA: TGCGCCAGCAGCTTTCAGCAGGATCGGGGAAACATTCAGTACTTC
J: TRBJ2-2; V: TRBV12-5; size: .; D: TRBD2; CDR3: CASGPASGRATGELFF; DNA: TGTGCTAGTGGTCCGGCTAGCGGGAGGGCCACCGGGGAGCTGTTTTTT
J: TRBJ1-4; V: TRBV27; size: .; D: .; CDR3: CASSSTGTRKLFF; DNA: TGTGCCAGCAGTTCGACCGGGACTAGAAAACTGTTTTTT
J: TRBJ1-1; V: TRBV5-6; size: .; D: .; CDR3: CASSPRPTVLNTEAFF; DNA: TGTGCCAGCAGCCCCCGACCGACAGTATTGAACACTGAAGCTTTCTTT
J: TRBJ1-1; V: TRBV11-2; size: .; D: TRBD1; CDR3: CASSLGGQTEAFF; DNA: TGTGCCAGCAGCTTAGGGGGACAGACTGAAGCTTTCTTT
J: TRBJ2-5; V: TRBV5-1; size: .; D: TRBD1; CDR3: CASSLGDRGHQETQYF; DNA: TGCGCCAGCAGCTTGGGTGACAGGGGGCACCAAGAGACCCAGTACTTC
J: TRBJ2-1; V: TRBV6-5; size: .; D: TRBD2; CDR3: CASSRLAGGYNEQFF; DNA: TGTGCCAGCAGCCGACTAGCGGGAGGTTACAATGAGCAGTTCTTC
J: TRBJ1-1; V: TRBV9; size: .; D: .; CDR3: CASSVDPGEAFF; DNA: TGTGCCAGCAGCGTAGATCCAGGGGAGGCTTTCTTT
J: TRBJ2-7; V: TRBV30; size: .; D: .; CDR3: CAWYYEQYF; DNA: TGTGCCTGGTACTACGAGCAGTACTTC
J: TRBJ1-5; V: TRBV15; size: .; D: .; CDR3: CATSREKGEGSNQPQHF; DNA: TGTGCCACCAGCAGGGAAAAGGGGGAAGGGAGCAATCAGCCCCAGCATTTT